This TCR beta chain was captured in a study of blood T cell repertoires in COVID-19. Study-level background: Sample material is recorded as cDNA or gDNA derived from T cells, B-cell-depleted T cells, or PBMCs.

The CDR3 loop spans 18 amino acids. V shed 2 bases and J 2 bases; nucleotides not matched to a gene: 11. The V gene's germline CDR1 is SGHTA and CDR2 FQGNSA. This clone was found a few times. Seattle patient enrollment occurred during active infection, with longitudinal follow-up thereafter. Per the original methods: For nucleated cells, counts were estimated from reference gene primer amplification. Generated by immunoSEQ multiplex PCR, the TCRdb table keeps only in-frame clones and is missing some. The V and J calls and the clone size are those of that table, but D and trimming were determined from the DNA. This sample has about 130,000 clones, with roughly 90% found just once.

The sequence was obtained from a man aged 55-75 years with COVID-19, enrolled during active disease. The specimen was peripheral blood. The chain has TRBV7-2 and TRBJ2-5, with 10 nucleotides matching TRBD2. The CDR3 DNA reads TGTGCCAGCAGCTTATATGGGACTAGCGATCGGCAACAAGAGACCCAGTACTTC. It yields the protein CASSLYGTSDRQQETQYF.